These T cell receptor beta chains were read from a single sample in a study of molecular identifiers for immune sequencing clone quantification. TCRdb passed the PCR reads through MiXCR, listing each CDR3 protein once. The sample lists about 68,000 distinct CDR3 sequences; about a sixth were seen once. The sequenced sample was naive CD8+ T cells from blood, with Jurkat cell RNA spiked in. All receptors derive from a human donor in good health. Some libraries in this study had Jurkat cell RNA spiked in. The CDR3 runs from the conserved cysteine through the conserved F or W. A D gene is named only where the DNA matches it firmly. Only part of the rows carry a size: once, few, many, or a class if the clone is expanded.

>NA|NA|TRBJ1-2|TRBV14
TGTGCCAGCAGCTCTTCGGACAGCTTGTACTATGGCTACACCTTC
CASSSSDSLYYGYTF
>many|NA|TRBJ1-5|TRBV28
TGTGCCAGCAGCTTGGGCACCGGAGGTCAGCCCCAGCATTTT
CASSLGTGGQPQHF
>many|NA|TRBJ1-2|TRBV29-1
TGCAGCGTTGAAGATTGGCAGACTAACTATGGCTACACCTTC
CSVEDWQTNYGYTF
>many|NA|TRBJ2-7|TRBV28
TGTGCCAGCACCCCTGGGGGCTACGAGCAGTACTTC
CASTPGGYEQYF
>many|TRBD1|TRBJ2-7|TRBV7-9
TGTGCCAGCAGCTCACAGGGGGAATGGTACGAGCAGTACTTC
CASSSQGEWYEQYF
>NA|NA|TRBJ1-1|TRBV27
TGTGCCAGCAGTTTATCGGGCGGAAAGAACACTGAAGCTTTCTTT
CASSLSGGKNTEAFF
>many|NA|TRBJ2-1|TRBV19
TGTGCCAGTAGCCTAAGTACGGGGAATGAGCAGTTCTTC
CASSLSTGNEQFF
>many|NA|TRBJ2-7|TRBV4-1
TGCGCCAGCAGCCATAAAAAAGGGCCCCAAGCGGCCTACGAGCAGTACTTC
CASSHKKGPQAAYEQYF
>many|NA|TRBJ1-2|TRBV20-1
TGCAGTGCTAGAGATTGGCAGTCCTATGGCTACACCTTC
CSARDWQSYGYTF
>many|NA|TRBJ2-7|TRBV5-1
TGCGCCAGCAGCCTTGCAGTAGGGGGGGCGTACGAGCAGTACTTC
CASSLAVGGAYEQYF
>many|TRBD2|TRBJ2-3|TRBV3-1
TGTGCCAGCAGCCAAGGTTCCCCGTGGCGGGAGGGTGAGCCAGATACGCAGTATTTT
CASSQGSPWREGEPDTQYF
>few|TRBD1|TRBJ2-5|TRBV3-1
TGTGCCAGCAGCGTGGACAGGGTGTTCGGCCGGGAGACCCAGTACTTC
CASSVDRVFGRETQYF
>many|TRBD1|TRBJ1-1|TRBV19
TGTGCCAGTAGTATCTCGTCGACAGGGGTGACTGAAGCTTTCTTT
CASSISSTGVTEAFF
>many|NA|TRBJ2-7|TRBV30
TGTGCCTGGAACAAAAAGACGGGTTACGAGCAGTACTTC
CAWNKKTGYEQYF
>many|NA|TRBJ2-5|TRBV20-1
TGCAGTGCTAGAGGAGACGGGGGCCAGGAGACCCAGTACTTC
CSARGDGGQETQYF
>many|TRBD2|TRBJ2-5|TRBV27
TGTGCCAGCAGTTCTACTCTTAGCGGGAGTCGAGAGACCCAGTACTTC
CASSSTLSGSRETQYF
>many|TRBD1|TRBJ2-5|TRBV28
TGTGCCAGCAGACCGATTCAGGGGGCTGGAGAGACCCAGTACTTC
CASRPIQGAGETQYF
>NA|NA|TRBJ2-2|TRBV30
NA
CAWETGGDTPGSCFF
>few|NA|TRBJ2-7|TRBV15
TGTGCCACCAGCGTCGGGACCGAGAGCTCCTACGAGCAGTACTTC
CATSVGTESSYEQYF
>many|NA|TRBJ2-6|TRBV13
TGTGCCAGCAGCCCCCTCGAAGCCTCTGATGCCAACGTCCTGACTTTC
CASSPLEASDANVLTF
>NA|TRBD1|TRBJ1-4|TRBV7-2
TGTGCCAGCAGCTTTGCCCGACAGGGTAAAGAAAAACTGTTTTTT
CASSFARQGKEKLFF
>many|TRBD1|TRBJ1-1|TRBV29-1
TGCAGCGTTGCCGGGACAGGGATGGAAGCTTTCTTT
CSVAGTGMEAFF
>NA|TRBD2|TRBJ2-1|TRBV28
TGTGCCAGCAGTTCCCAAACCGGGACTAGCGGGAGGCACAATAAGCAGTTCTTC
CASSSQTGTSGRHNKQFF
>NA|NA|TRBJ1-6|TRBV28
TGTGCCAGCTCTAACGATAATTCACCCCTCCACTTT
CASSNDNSPLHF
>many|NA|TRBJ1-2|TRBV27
TGTGCCAGCAGTTTCAGAGATAACTATGGCTACACCTTC
CASSFRDNYGYTF
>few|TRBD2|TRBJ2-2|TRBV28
TGTGCCAGCAGTTCCCCCAGGACTAGCGGCACCGGGGAGCTGTTTTTT
CASSSPRTSGTGELFF
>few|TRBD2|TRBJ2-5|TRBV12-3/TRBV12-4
TGTGCCAGCAGGGGGACTAGCGGGAGTCAGGCAGAGACCCAGTACTTC
CASRGTSGSQAETQYF
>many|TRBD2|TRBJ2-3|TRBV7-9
TGTGCCAGCAGCCCAAGCCTAACGAGCGGGAGAGGGGGAGATACGCAGTATTTT
CASSPSLTSGRGGDTQYF
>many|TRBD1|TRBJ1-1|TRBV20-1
TGCAGTGCTAGAGATAGGGGGCAGGGCCTTGAAGCTTTCTTT
CSARDRGQGLEAFF
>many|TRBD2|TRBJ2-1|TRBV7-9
TGTGCCAGCAGCTTCCATAGCGGGCATGAGCTAGTCAATGAGCAGTTCTTC
CASSFHSGHELVNEQFF
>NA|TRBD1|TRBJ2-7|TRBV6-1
TGTGCCAGCAGAGCCTTGACAGGGAACGATTTCTACGAGCAGTACTTC
CASRALTGNDFYEQYF
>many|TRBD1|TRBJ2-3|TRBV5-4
TGTGCCAGCAGAAAGGACAGGGTCGGGTTGAATACGCAGTATTTT
CASRKDRVGLNTQYF
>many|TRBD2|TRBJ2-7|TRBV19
TGTGCCAGTAGTCCGGGACTAGCGAGGTACGAGCAGTACTTC
CASSPGLARYEQYF
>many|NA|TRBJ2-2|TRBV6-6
TGTGCCAGCAGTTCCCTGGCGATGCGACTGAACACCGGGGAGCTGTTTTTT
CASSSLAMRLNTGELFF
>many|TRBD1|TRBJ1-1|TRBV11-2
TGTGCCAGCAGCTTAGGGACAGGGGGCCTGACTGAAGCTTTCTTT
CASSLGTGGLTEAFF
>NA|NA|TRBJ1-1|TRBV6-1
TGTGCCAGTAGCGAAAACGTAGGGGATTCCACTGAAGCTTTCTTT
CASSENVGDSTEAFF
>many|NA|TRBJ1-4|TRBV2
TGTGCCAGCAGTGTTTGGCTGGGGGGTGAAAAACTGTTTTTT
CASSVWLGGEKLFF
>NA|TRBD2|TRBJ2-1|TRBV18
TGTGCCAGCTCACCACCCTCGGCGGGAGCTGGAAATGAGCAGTTCTTC
CASSPPSAGAGNEQFF
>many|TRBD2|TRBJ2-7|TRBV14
TGTGCCAGCAGCCTGACTAGCGGGAGACATTCCGAGCAGTACTTC
CASSLTSGRHSEQYF
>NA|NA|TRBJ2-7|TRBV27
TGTGCCAGCGGGCTAGGCGGACGGTACGAGCAGTACTTC
CASGLGGRYEQYF
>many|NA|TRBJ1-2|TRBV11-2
TGTGCCAGCAGCTTAGTTGCGGGAACCTATGGCTACACCTTC
CASSLVAGTYGYTF
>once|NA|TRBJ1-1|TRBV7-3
TGTGCCAGCAGCGATCGGGACACCACTGAAGCTTTCTTT
CASSDRDTTEAFF
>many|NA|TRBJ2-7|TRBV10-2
TGCGCCACCCTGTCCTACGAGCAGTACTTC
CATLSYEQYF
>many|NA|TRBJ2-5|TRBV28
TGTGCCAGCAGCACTCGGGCCCAGGGGTTGGAGACCCAGTACTTC
CASSTRAQGLETQYF
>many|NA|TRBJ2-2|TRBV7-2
TGTGCCAGCAGCCCGCATCCGATCTCCTCCCCCGGGGAGCTGTTTTTT
CASSPHPISSPGELFF
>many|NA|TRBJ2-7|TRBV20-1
TGCAGTGCTAGAGATCGTTCACTCTACGAGCAGTACTTC
CSARDRSLYEQYF
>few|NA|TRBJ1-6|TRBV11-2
TGTGCCAGCAGCTTAAGCCCTCCGGGAGCCCGTGATGCCCTCCACTTT
CASSLSPPGARDALHF
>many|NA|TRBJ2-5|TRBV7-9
TGTGCCAGCAGCTTAGACTGGAGTAGGGAGACCCAGTACTTC
CASSLDWSRETQYF
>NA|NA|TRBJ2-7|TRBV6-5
TGTGCCAGCAGTTACAACCCTGGCTACGAGCAGTACTTC
CASSYNPGYEQYF
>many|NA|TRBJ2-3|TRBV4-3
TGCGCCAGCAGCCAAGTCGGCGGGGGCACAGATACGCAGTATTTT
CASSQVGGGTDTQYF
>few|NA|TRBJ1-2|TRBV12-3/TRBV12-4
TGTGCCAGCAGTCCCACCCCCAGGTCTAACTATGGCTACACCTTC
CASSPTPRSNYGYTF
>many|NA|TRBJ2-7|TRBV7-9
TGTGCCAGCAGCCAAACTTCTTACGAGCAGTACTTC
CASSQTSYEQYF
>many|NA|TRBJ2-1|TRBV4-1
TGCGCCAGCAGCCGCTCCCGCTACAATGAGCAGTTCTTC
CASSRSRYNEQFF
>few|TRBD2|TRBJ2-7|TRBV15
TGTGCCACCAGCCCGAGGACTAGCGGGGCCTACGAGCAGTACTTC
CATSPRTSGAYEQYF
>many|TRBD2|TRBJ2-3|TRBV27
TGTGCCAGCAGTTTATCCTCGATGGCGGGAGGGCCGGCAGATACGCAGTATTTT
CASSLSSMAGGPADTQYF
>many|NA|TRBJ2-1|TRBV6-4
TGTGCCAGCAGTGACAACTACCCCTCCTACAATGAGCAGTTCTTC
CASSDNYPSYNEQFF
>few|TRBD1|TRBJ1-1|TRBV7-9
TGTGCCAGCAGCTGGGGGACGCAGGGGGGAACTGAAGCTTTCTTT
CASSWGTQGGTEAFF
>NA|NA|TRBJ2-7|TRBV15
TGTGCCACCAGCAGAGATTTGGTTACCTACGAGCAGTACTTC
CATSRDLVTYEQYF
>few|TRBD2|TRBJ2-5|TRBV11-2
TGTGCCAGCAGCACAAATAGCGGGTGGGTCGTCCAAGAGACCCAGTACTTC
CASSTNSGWVVQETQYF
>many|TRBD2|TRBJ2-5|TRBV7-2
TGTGCCAGCAGCGCGACTAGCGGGAGCGGAGAGACCCAGTACTTC
CASSATSGSGETQYF